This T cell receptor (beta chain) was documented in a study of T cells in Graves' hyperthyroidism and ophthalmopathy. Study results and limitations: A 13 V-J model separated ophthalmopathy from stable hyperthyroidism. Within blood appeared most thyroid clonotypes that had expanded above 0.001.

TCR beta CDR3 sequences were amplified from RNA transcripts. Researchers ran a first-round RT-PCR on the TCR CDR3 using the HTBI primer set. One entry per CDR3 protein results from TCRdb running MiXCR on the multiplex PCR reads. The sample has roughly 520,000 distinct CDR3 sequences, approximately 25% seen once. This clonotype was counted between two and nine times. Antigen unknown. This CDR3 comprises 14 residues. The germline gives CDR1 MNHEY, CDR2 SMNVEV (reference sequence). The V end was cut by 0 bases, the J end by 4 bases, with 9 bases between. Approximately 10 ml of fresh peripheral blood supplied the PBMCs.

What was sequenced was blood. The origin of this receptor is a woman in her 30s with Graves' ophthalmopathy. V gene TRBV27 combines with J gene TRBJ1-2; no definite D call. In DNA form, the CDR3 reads TGTGCCAGCAGTTTATCAGGGTTCTCCTATGGCTACACCTTC. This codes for CASSLSGFSYGYTF.